The T cell receptor beta chain described here comes from a study of blood T cell repertoires in COVID-19. Study context: The United States, Italy and Spain supplied acute and convalescent COVID-19 samples.

Participants came from 20 to 25 US areas, aged roughly 18 to 89 years. The protocol was immunoSEQ multiplex PCR, while the TCRdb copy is restricted to in-frame clones and leaves out a portion. Found here are more than 200,000 clones, over 85% of them singletons; the top ten hold less than 4%. This receptor was obtained from a young woman with acute COVID-19. Sequencing used PBMCs or T cells enriched from blood (not recorded which).

CDR3 nucleotide sequence: TGTGCCAGCAGTCGCTTCGGACAGGCGGGACCGCGCGATGAGCAGTTCTTC. It encodes CASSRFGQAGPRDEQFF. The gene calls are TRBV6-2 or TRBV6-3 and TRBJ2-1; D is perhaps TRBD1 (7 bases). Trimming took off 5 bases at V and 8 bases at J, with 25 bases between the two ends. Germline assignment: CDR1 MNHEY and CDR2 SVGEGT. The CDR3 is 17 amino acids.